The T cell receptor (beta chain) described here comes from a study of early T cells in non-severe SARS-CoV-2 infection. TCRdb analysed the 5' RACE reads with MiXCR anew, one entry per CDR3 protein. The sample includes approximately 100,000 distinct CDR3 sequences, about 11% seen only once; the top ten take 4.5% to 5.5%. This clonotype appeared once. Germline CDR1 and CDR2: SNHLY and FYNNEI. J was trimmed by 10 bases and V by 4 bases; bases with no gene match: 6. The CDR3 spans 13 residues. The rearrangement links TRBV2 to TRBJ2-1, with 8 bases aligning to TRBD1. The TCR was taken from an adult who was a healthcare worker with PCR-confirmed SARS-CoV-2 infection or an uninfected control (not recorded which). The sample consisted of whole blood. The CDR3 spells CASSGPGGGEQFF. The DNA of the CDR3 is TGTGCCAGCAGTGGACCAGGGGGCGGGGAGCAGTTCTTC.